This T cell receptor (beta chain) comes out of a study of T cells in localized non-small cell lung cancer. The method was immunoSEQ multiplex PCR; TCRdb's version includes in-frame clones alone and lacks a portion of them. The repertoire consists of 2,500 to 3,000 clones, with about 26% occurring once and the leading ten covering 17%. Whole-study results and caveats: Higher T cell density in the blood was associated with longer overall survival, whereas higher adjacent-lung clonality associated with shorter survival. Among the tissues sampled, uninvolved adjacent lung had the highest T cell clonality, above tumor. Sequence data derive from only one tumor region, so heterogeneity remains possible. The study detected a median 57 of the top 100 tumor clones in adjacent lung.

The V end lost 5 bases, the J end lost 7 bases, and 12 bases lay between the germline ends. CDR3 length: 13 residues. A note on this clone: What it binds is not known.

This sequence originates from a woman aged 35-75 years with stage II squamous cell lung carcinoma. This material consisted of normal lung tissue next to the tumor, taken before any cancer treatment. The chain links TRBV7-1 to TRBJ1-5; perhaps TRBD1 as D (5 bases). Being an ORF, TRBV7-1 has a function that is uncertain. The CDR3 bases are TGTGCCAGCAGCCTGGGGGTTGGACAGCCCCAGCATTTT. Translated: CASSLGVGQPQHF.